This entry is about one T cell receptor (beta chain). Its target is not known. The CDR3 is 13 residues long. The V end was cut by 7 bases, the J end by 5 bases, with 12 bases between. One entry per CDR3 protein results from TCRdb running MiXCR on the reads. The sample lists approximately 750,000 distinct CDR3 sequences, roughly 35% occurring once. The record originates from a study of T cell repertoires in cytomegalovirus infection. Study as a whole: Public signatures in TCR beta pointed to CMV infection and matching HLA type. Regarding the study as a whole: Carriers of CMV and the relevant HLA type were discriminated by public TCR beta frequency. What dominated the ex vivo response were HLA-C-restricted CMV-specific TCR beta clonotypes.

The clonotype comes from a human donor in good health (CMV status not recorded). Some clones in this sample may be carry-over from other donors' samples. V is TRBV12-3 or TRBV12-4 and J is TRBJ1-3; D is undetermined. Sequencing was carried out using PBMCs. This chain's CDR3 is CASTGGSRNTIYF. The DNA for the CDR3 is TGTGCCAGCACGGGTGGTAGCAGAAACACCATATATTTT.